A selection of T cell receptor beta chains follows, all from one sample in a study of T cell responses to AZD1222 COVID-19 vaccine. Only in-frame clones appear in the TCRdb table, and some are missing; sequencing was by immunoSEQ multiplex PCR. The sample comprises about 72,000 clones, over 75% of which are singletons, and under 30% rests with the top ten. Here the sequenced sample was peripheral blood, taken on day 0 of AZD1222 vaccination. The source is an adult in good health. The CDR3 runs from the conserved cysteine through the conserved F or W. A D gene is named only where the DNA matches it firmly. Size is omitted from some rows. Given values are once, few, many or a class for expanded clones.

CDR3 protein	CDR3 DNA	V gene	D gene	J gene	clone size
CATSGGGSGGYTF	TGTGCCACCAGTGGGGGCGGGAGCGGCGGCTACACCTTC	TRBV24-1	NA	TRBJ1-2	NA
CAWSKTGAVSPLHF	TGTGCCTGGAGTAAGACAGGGGCCGTGTCACCCCTCCACTTT	TRBV30	TRBD1	TRBJ1-6	NA
CSTLTGNTEAFF	TGCAGCACCTTGACAGGTAACACTGAAGCTTTCTTT	TRBV29-1	NA	TRBJ1-1	once
CASSRGRAYEQYF	TGCGCCAGCAGCCGAGGCCGGGCCTACGAGCAGTACTTC	TRBV4-3	NA	TRBJ2-7	NA
CASSFGEGGELFF	TGTGCCAGCAGTTTTGGGGAAGGAGGGGAGCTGTTTTTT	TRBV27	NA	TRBJ2-2	NA
CATSRDKLNEQFF	TGTGCCACCAGCAGGGACAAGTTAAATGAGCAGTTCTTC	TRBV24-1	NA	TRBJ2-1	NA
CASSLVGTQSTDTQYF	TGCGCCAGCAGCTTGGTTGGGACCCAGAGCACAGATACGCAGTATTTT	TRBV5-1	NA	TRBJ2-3	NA
CAWNVGEGYTF	TGTGCCTGGAATGTCGGAGAAGGCTACACCTTC	TRBV30	NA	TRBJ1-2	NA
CASSSSGGTTRNEQFF	TGTGCCAGCAGCAGTAGCGGGGGGACTACAAGGAATGAGCAGTTCTTC	TRBV9	TRBD2	TRBJ2-1	NA
CASSEGTGAGELFF	TGCGCCAGCAGCGAAGGGACAGGGGCCGGGGAGCTGTTTTTT	TRBV5-1	TRBD1	TRBJ2-2	NA
CSGSEGDSNQPQHF	TGCAGTGGAAGTGAGGGGGATAGCAATCAGCCCCAGCATTTT	TRBV20-1	NA	TRBJ1-5	NA
CASRTGGKPQHF	TGTGCCAGCAGGACAGGGGGCAAGCCCCAGCATTTT	TRBV27	TRBD1	TRBJ1-5	NA
CASSYTTGDQPQHF	TGTGCCAGCAGTTACACAACAGGGGATCAGCCCCAGCATTTT	TRBV6-2/TRBV6-3	TRBD1	TRBJ1-5	NA
CASSHYVGGRGGYTF	TGTGCCAGCAGCCATTACGTAGGGGGACGGGGTGGCTACACCTTC	TRBV5-6	NA	TRBJ1-2	NA
CASSNQGRGSPLHF	TGTGCCAGCAGTAATCAGGGACGGGGTTCACCCCTCCACTTT	TRBV2	NA	TRBJ1-6	NA
CSAGPKNIQYF	TGCAGTGCAGGTCCCAAAAACATTCAGTACTTC	TRBV20-1	NA	TRBJ2-4	NA
CASSPYPRGESEAFF	TGTGCCAGCAGCCCATACCCCAGGGGGGAATCTGAAGCTTTCTTT	TRBV7-3	TRBD1	TRBJ1-1	NA
CASRYGDASNQPQHF	TGTGCAAGTCGCTACGGGGACGCAAGCAATCAGCCCCAGCATTTT	TRBV12-2	NA	TRBJ1-5	NA
CASSLEPYNSPLHF	TGCGCCAGCAGCTTGGAGCCCTATAATTCACCCCTCCACTTT	TRBV5-1	NA	TRBJ1-6	few
CAWSGASTDTQYF	TGTGCCTGGAGTGGAGCAAGCACAGATACGCAGTATTTT	TRBV30	NA	TRBJ2-3	NA
CAISEGRATAGELFF	TGTGCCATCAGTGAGGGCAGGGCGACCGCCGGGGAGCTGTTTTTT	TRBV10-3	NA	TRBJ2-2	NA
CASSLPGRSNYGYTF	TGTGCCAGCAGTTTACCAGGGCGATCCAACTATGGCTACACCTTC	TRBV28	NA	TRBJ1-2	NA
CASSLDGYEQYF	TGTGCCAGCAGCTTGGACGGGTACGAGCAGTACTTC	TRBV5-4	NA	TRBJ2-7	NA
CASSYWDRGFTGELFF	TGTGCCAGCAGTTACTGGGACAGGGGGTTCACCGGGGAGCTGTTTTTT	TRBV6-2/TRBV6-3	TRBD1	TRBJ2-2	NA